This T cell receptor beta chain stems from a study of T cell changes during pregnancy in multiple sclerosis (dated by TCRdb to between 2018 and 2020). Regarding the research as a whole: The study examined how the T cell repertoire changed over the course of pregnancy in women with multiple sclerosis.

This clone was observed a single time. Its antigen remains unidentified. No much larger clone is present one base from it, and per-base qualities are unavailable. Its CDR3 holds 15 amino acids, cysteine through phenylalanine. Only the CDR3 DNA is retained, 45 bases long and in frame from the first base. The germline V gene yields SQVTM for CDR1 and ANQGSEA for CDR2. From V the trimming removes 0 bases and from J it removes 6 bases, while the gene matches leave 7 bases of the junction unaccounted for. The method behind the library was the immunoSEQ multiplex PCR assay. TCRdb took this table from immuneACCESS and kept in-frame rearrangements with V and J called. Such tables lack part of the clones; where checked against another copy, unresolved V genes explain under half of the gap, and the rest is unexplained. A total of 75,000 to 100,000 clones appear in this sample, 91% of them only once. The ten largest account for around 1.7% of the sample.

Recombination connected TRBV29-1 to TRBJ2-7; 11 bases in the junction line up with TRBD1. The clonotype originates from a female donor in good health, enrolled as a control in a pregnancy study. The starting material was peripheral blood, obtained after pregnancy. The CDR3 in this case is CSVEDRGTGGTEQYF. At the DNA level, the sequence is TGCAGCGTTGAAGATCGTGGGACAGGGGGGACCGAGCAGTACTTC.